This T cell receptor (beta chain) was identified in a study of T cell changes during pregnancy in multiple sclerosis. The protocol was immunoSEQ multiplex PCR, while the TCRdb copy is restricted to in-frame clones and leaves out a portion. The sample lists 70,000 to 90,000 clones, over 80% occurring once. The germline CDR1 and CDR2 sequences are MNHNS and SASEGT. The junction had 6 bases not matched to a gene; V was cut back by 5 bases and J by 4 bases. The length of the CDR3 is 14 residues. The source was peripheral blood, collected in the first trimester of pregnancy. V is TRBV6-1 and J is TRBJ2-5, with TRBD2 matching over 8 bases. The TCR originated in a female donor with multiple sclerosis, enrolled in a pregnancy study. The CDR3 DNA is TGTGCCAGCAGTCGTAGCGGGAACCCAGAGACCCAGTACTTC. Translated: CASSRSGNPETQYF.